This T cell receptor (beta chain) was recorded in a study of blood T cell repertoires in COVID-19. On the study more broadly: Samples taken during acute and convalescent COVID-19 were collected in the United States, Italy and Spain. T cells, B-cell-depleted T cells, or PBMCs provided the cDNA or gDNA that served as material.

The authors' processing: Amplification of reference gene primers was used by the study to estimate nucleated cell counts. The repertoire was sequenced with immunoSEQ multiplex PCR; TCRdb's copy has only in-frame clones and lacks some. V and J calls and clone size are given by that table; D and trimming were obtained from the DNA. The table records around 100,000 clones, about 85% of them present only once. The germline CDR1 and CDR2 sequences are MDHEN and SYDVKM. Between the trimmed V and J ends, which lost 2 bases and 5 bases, there was a span of 21 bases. The CDR3 loop spans 17 amino acids. Sequenced sample: peripheral blood. The gene calls are TRBV28 and TRBJ1-1, with D tentatively TRBD1 (6 bases). The TCR originated in a man over 45 in a cohort sampled during active COVID-19. CDR3 DNA sequence: TGTGCCAGCAGTTTAGGGGTCCCGGGAGGGGGTGTTACTGAAGCTTTCTTT. This gives the protein CASSLGVPGGGVTEAFF.